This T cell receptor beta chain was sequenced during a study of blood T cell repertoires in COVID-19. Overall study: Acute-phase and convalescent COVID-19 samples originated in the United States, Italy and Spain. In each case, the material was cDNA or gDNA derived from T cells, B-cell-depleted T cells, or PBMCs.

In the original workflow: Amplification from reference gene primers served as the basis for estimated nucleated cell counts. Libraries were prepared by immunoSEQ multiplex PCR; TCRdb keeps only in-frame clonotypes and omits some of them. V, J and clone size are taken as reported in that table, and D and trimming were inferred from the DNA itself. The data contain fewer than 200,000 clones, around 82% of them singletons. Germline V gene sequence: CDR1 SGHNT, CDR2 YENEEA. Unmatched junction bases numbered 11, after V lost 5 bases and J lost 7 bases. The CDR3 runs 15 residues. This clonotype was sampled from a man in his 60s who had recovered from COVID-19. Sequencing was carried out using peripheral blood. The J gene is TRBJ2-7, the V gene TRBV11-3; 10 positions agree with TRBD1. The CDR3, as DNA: TGTGCCAGCAGCCCCCGGACAGGGGGTTCCTCTGAGCAGTACTTC. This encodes CASSPRTGGSSEQYF.